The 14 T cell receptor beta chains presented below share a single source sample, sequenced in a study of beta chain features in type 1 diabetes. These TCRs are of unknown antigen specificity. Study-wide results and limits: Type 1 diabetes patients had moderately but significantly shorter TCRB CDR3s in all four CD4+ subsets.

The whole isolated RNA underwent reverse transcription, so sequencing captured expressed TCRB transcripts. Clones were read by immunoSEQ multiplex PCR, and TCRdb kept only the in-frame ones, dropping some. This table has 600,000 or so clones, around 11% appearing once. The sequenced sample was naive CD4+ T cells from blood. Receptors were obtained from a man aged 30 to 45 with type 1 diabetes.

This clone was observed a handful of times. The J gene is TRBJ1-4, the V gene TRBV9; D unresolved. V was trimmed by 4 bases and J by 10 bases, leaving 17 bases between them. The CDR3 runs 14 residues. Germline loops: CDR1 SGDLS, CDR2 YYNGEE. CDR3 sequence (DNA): TGTGCCAGCAGCCTCCAAATGGACGGAGGAAAACTGTTTTTT. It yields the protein CASSLQMDGGKLFF.

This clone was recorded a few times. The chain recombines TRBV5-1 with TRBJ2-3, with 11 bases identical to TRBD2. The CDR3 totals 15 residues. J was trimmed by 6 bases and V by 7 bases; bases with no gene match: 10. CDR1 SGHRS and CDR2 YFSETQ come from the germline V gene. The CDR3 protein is CASCQTGTSGDTQYF. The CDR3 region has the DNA TGCGCCAGCTGCCAGACTGGGACTAGCGGCGATACGCAGTATTTT.

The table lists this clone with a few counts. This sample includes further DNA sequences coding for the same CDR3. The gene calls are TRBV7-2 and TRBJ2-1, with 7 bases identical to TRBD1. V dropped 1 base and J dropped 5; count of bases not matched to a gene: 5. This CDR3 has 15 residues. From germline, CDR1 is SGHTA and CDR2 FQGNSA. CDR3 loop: CASSLGQGRHNEQFF. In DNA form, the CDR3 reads TGTGCCAGCAGCTTAGGACAGGGACGCCACAATGAGCAGTTCTTC.

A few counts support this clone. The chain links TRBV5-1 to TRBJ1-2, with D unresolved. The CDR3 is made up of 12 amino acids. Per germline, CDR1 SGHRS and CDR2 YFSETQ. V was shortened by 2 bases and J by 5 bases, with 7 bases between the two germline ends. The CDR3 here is CASSFGEYGYTF. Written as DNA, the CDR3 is TGCGCCAGCAGCTTCGGAGAGTATGGCTACACCTTC.

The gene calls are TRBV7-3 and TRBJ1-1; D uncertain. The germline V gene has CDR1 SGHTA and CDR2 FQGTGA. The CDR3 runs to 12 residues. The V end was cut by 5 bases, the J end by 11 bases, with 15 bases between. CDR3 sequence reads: CASSPSGGEAFF. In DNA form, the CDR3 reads TGTGCCAGCAGCCCCTCCGGAGGCGAGGCTTTCTTT.

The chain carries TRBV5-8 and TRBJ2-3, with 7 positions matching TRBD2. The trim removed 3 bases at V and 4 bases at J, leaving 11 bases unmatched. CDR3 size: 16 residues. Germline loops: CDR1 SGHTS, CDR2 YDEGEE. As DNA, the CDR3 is TGTGCCAGCAGCTCCCCGCTAGCGGCCTTCCCAGATACGCAGTATTTT. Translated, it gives CASSSPLAAFPDTQYF.

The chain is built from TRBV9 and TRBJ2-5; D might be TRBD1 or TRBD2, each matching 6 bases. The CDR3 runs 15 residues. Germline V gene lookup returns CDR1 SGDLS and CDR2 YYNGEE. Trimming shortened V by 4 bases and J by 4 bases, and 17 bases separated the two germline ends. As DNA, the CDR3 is TGTGCCAGCAGCCCCCGCTCCGGGGGCGGAGAGACCCAGTACTTC. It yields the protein CASSPRSGGGETQYF.

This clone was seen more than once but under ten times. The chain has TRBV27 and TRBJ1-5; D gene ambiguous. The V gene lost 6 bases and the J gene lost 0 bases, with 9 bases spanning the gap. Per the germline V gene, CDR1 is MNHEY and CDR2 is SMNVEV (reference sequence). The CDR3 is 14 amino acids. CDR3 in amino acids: CASRPEYSNQPQHF. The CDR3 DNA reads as TGTGCCAGCAGACCAGAATATAGCAATCAGCCCCAGCATTTT.

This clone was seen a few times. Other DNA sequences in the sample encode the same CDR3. The CDR3 DNA reads as TGTGCCAGCAGCGTACAGGGACAAGAGACCCAGTACTTC. Encoded protein: CASSVQGQETQYF. The gene calls are TRBV9 and TRBJ2-5; TRBD1 is a possible D gene (5 bases). Germline V lookup: CDR1 SGDLS, CDR2 YYNGEE. The V gene lost 1 base and the J gene lost 2 bases, with 6 bases spanning the gap. The CDR3 contains 13 residues.

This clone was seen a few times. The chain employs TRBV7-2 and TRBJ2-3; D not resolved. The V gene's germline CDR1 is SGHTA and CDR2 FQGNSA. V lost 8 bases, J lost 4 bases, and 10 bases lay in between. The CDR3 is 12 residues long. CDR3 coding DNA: TGTGCCAGCGACTCTGAGGCAGATACGCAGTATTTT. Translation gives CASDSEADTQYF.

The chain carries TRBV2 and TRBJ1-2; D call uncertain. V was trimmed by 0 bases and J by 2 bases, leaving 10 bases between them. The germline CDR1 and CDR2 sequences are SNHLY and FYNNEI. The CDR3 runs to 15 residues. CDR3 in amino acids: CASSEALRQNYGYTF. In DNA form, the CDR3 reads TGTGCCAGCAGTGAAGCGCTGAGGCAGAACTATGGCTACACCTTC. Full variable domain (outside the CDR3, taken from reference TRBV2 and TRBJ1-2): EPEVTQTPSHQVTQMGQEVILRCVPISNHLYFYWYRQILGQKVEFLVSFYNNEISEKSEIFDDQFSVERPDGSNFTLKIRSTKLEDSAMYFCASSEALRQNYGYTFGSGTRLTVV.

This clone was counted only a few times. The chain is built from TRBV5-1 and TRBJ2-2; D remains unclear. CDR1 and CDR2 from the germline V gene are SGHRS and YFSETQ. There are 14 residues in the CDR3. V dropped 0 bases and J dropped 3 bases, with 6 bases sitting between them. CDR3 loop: CASSLEADTGELFF. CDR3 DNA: TGCGCCAGCAGCTTGGAGGCTGACACCGGGGAGCTGTTTTTT.

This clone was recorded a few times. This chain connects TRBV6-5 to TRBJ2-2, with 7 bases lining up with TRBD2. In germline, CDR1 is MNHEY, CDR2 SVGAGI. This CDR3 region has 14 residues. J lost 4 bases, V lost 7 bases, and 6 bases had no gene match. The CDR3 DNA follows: TGTGCCAGCACCGCCCGGGGGGTCACCGGGGAGCTGTTTTTT. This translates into CASTARGVTGELFF.

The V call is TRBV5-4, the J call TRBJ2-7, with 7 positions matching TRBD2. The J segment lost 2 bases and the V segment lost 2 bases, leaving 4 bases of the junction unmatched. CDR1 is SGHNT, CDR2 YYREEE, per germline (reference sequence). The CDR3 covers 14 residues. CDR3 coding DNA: TGTGCCAGCAGCTTTACGGGGGGACCCTACGAGCAGTACTTC. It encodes CASSFTGGPYEQYF.